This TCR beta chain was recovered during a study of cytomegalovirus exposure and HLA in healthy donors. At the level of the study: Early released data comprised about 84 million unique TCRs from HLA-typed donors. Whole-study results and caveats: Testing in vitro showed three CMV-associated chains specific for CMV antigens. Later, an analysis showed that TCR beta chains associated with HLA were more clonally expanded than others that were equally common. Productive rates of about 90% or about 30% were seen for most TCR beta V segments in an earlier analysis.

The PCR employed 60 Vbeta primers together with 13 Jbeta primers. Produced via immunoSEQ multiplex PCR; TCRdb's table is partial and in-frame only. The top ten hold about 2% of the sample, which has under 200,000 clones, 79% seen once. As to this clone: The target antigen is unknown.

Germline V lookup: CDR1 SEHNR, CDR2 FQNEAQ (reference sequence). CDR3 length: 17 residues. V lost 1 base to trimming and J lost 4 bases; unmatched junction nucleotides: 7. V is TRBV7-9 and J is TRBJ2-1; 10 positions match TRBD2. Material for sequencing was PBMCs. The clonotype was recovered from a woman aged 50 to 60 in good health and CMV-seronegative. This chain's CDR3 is CASSLERGSGGYNEQFF. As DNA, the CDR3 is TGTGCCAGCAGCTTAGAACGTGGTAGCGGGGGGTACAATGAGCAGTTCTTC.